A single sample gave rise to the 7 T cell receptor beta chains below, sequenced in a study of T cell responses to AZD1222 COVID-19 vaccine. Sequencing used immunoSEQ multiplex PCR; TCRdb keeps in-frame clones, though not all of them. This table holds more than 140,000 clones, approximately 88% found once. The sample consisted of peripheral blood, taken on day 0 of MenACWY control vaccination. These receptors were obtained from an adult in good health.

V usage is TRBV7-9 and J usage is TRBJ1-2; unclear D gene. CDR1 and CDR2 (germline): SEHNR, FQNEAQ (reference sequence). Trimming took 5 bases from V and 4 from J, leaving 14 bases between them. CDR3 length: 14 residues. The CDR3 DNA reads TGTGCCAGCAGCGCCCTATCCGGTTTCTATGGCTACACCTTC. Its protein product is CASSALSGFYGYTF.

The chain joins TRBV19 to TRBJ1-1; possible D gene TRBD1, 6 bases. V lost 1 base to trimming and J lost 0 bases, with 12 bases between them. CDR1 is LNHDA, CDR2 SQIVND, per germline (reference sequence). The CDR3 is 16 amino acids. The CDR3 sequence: CASSIARRGLNTEAFF. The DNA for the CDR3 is TGTGCCAGTAGTATAGCGCGCAGGGGCCTGAACACTGAAGCTTTCTTT.

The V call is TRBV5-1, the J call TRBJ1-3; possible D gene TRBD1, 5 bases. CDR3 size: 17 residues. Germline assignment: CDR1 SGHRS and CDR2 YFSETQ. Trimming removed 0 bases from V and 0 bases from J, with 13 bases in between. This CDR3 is CASSLEGSGRSGNTIYF. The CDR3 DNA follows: TGCGCCAGCAGCTTGGAAGGATCGGGGCGCTCTGGAAACACCATATATTTT.

CDR3: CASSPLGAGGRSSSYNEQFF. For the CDR3, the DNA is TGCGCCAGCAGCCCTCTGGGGGCGGGGGGCCGATCCAGCTCCTACAATGAGCAGTTCTTC. This sequence joins TRBV4-1 and TRBJ2-1, with 8 bases lining up with TRBD2. Trimming cost V 4 bases and J 0 bases; bases outside gene matches: 17. The CDR3 consists of 20 residues. Germline CDR1 and CDR2: MGHRA and YSYEKL.

The CDR3 spells CASSLGQGNEQFF. DNA of the CDR3: TGTGCCAGCAGCTTGGGACAGGGGAATGAGCAGTTCTTC. This sequence joins TRBV11-3 and TRBJ2-1; TRBD1 agrees at 10 bases. Per the germline V gene, CDR1 is SGHNT and CDR2 is YENEEA. CDR3 length equals 13 residues. Trimming took 3 bases from V and 7 from J; bases not matched to a gene: 0.

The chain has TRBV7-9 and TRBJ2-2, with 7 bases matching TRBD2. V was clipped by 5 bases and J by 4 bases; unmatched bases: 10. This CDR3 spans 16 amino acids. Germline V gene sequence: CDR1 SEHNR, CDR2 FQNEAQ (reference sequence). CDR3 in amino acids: CASSLYRTSSTGELFF. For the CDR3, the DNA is TGTGCCAGCAGCCTATATCGGACTAGTAGCACCGGGGAGCTGTTTTTT.

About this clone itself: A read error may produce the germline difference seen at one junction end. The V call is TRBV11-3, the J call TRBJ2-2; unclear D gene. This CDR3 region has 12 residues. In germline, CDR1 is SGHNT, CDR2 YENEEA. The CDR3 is CASNLGGRELFF. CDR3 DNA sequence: TGTGCCAGCAACTTAGGCGGACGGGAGCTGTTTTTT. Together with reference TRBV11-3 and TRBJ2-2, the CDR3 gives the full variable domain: EAGVVQSPRYKIIEKKQPVAFWCNPISGHNTLYWYLQNLGQGPELLIRYENEEAVDDSQLPKDRFSAERLKGVDSTLKIQPAELGDSAVYLCASNLGGRELFFGEGSRLTVL.